These T cell receptor beta chains were read from a single sample in a study of shared clonotypes between healthy human individuals. Sequencing used immunoSEQ multiplex PCR; TCRdb keeps in-frame clones, though not all of them. The table records about 2,500,000 clones, around 90% of them present only once. The specimen was naive CD4+ T cells sorted from blood. These receptor sequences come from a man in his late teens or twenties in good health. Both conserved end residues are part of each CDR3. Fields, in order: clone size, D gene, V gene, J gene, CDR3 protein, CDR3 DNA. D genes are given only for firm matches. Clone sizes are given selectively: once, few, many, or a class where the clone is expanded.

abundance: once; d_gene: -; v_gene: TRBV7-9; j_gene: TRBJ2-2; CDR3aa: CASSFPGRITGELFF; CDR3nt: TGTGCCAGCAGCTTTCCGGGACGGATTACCGGGGAGCTGTTTTTT
abundance: -; d_gene: TRBD1; v_gene: TRBV19; j_gene: TRBJ2-5; CDR3aa: CASSRTGPQETQYF; CDR3nt: TGTGCCAGTAGCAGGACAGGCCCGCAAGAGACCCAGTACTTC
abundance: -; d_gene: -; v_gene: TRBV30; j_gene: TRBJ2-5; CDR3aa: CAWSVWELKETQYF; CDR3nt: TGTGCCTGGAGTGTTTGGGAACTCAAAGAGACCCAGTACTTC
abundance: -; d_gene: TRBD1; v_gene: TRBV6-4; j_gene: TRBJ1-2; CDR3aa: CASSPETGDYGYTF; CDR3nt: TGTGCCAGCAGTCCAGAGACAGGGGACTATGGCTACACCTTC
abundance: -; d_gene: -; v_gene: TRBV29-1; j_gene: TRBJ2-5; CDR3aa: CSVRAGTGETQYF; CDR3nt: TGCAGCGTTCGGGCGGGGACCGGGGAGACCCAGTACTTC
abundance: -; d_gene: TRBD2; v_gene: TRBV5-6; j_gene: TRBJ2-3; CDR3aa: CASSFSGSPDTQYF; CDR3nt: TGTGCCAGCAGCTTTAGCGGGAGTCCAGATACGCAGTATTTT
abundance: once; d_gene: TRBD1; v_gene: TRBV2; j_gene: TRBJ2-5; CDR3aa: CASSERNRGGASGETQYF; CDR3nt: TGTGCCAGCAGTGAAAGGAATCGAGGGGGCGCTTCAGGGGAGACCCAGTACTTC
abundance: -; d_gene: TRBD2; v_gene: TRBV9; j_gene: TRBJ2-2; CDR3aa: CASSVVPGGPLANTGELFF; CDR3nt: TGTGCCAGCAGCGTAGTTCCGGGGGGGCCTCTGGCGAACACCGGGGAGCTGTTTTTT
abundance: -; d_gene: TRBD1; v_gene: TRBV7-8; j_gene: TRBJ2-5; CDR3aa: CASSLDLGTGGLETQYF; CDR3nt: TGTGCCAGCAGCTTAGATCTCGGGACAGGGGGTTTAGAGACCCAGTACTTC
abundance: -; d_gene: TRBD1; v_gene: TRBV7-9; j_gene: TRBJ2-7; CDR3aa: CASSFALTGGPYEQYF; CDR3nt: TGTGCCAGCAGCTTCGCCCTAACAGGGGGCCCTTACGAGCAGTACTTC
abundance: -; d_gene: TRBD1; v_gene: TRBV28; j_gene: TRBJ2-7; CDR3aa: CASAYRDRGYEQYF; CDR3nt: TGTGCCAGCGCTTATCGGGACAGGGGATACGAGCAGTACTTC
abundance: -; d_gene: TRBD2; v_gene: TRBV2; j_gene: TRBJ2-1; CDR3aa: CASRGGLAGVVDEQFF; CDR3nt: TGTGCCAGCAGGGGAGGACTAGCGGGTGTAGTCGATGAGCAGTTCTTC
abundance: -; d_gene: -; v_gene: TRBV7-2; j_gene: TRBJ2-5; CDR3aa: CASSFSQGETQYF; CDR3nt: TGTGCCAGCAGCTTTTCCCAAGGGGAGACCCAGTACTTC
abundance: -; d_gene: -; v_gene: TRBV10-3; j_gene: TRBJ1-1; CDR3aa: CAISGPSEGTEAFF; CDR3nt: TGTGCCATCAGTGGACCTTCCGAAGGGACTGAAGCTTTCTTT
abundance: -; d_gene: -; v_gene: TRBV27; j_gene: TRBJ2-5; CDR3aa: CASSYGGVRETQYF; CDR3nt: TGTGCCAGCAGTTATGGGGGAGTGAGAGAGACCCAGTACTTC
abundance: -; d_gene: -; v_gene: TRBV5-4; j_gene: TRBJ2-3; CDR3aa: CASSRGAGGTDTQYF; CDR3nt: TGTGCCAGCAGCCGGGGGGCGGGGGGCACAGATACGCAGTATTTT
abundance: -; d_gene: -; v_gene: TRBV4-1; j_gene: TRBJ2-5; CDR3aa: CASSQEEGRRETQYF; CDR3nt: TGCGCCAGCAGCCAAGAAGAAGGGAGGCGGGAGACCCAGTACTTC
abundance: -; d_gene: TRBD1; v_gene: TRBV5-1; j_gene: TRBJ1-2; CDR3aa: CASSSTGTYVYGYTF; CDR3nt: TGCGCCAGCAGCTCGACAGGGACGTACGTCTATGGCTACACCTTC
abundance: -; d_gene: TRBD1; v_gene: TRBV18; j_gene: TRBJ1-1; CDR3aa: CASSAAGTGPTEAFF; CDR3nt: TGTGCCAGCTCAGCAGCCGGGACAGGGCCCACTGAAGCTTTCTTT
abundance: -; d_gene: TRBD1; v_gene: TRBV7-2; j_gene: TRBJ2-7; CDR3aa: CASSTGTGDPHPYEQYF; CDR3nt: TGTGCCAGCAGCACCGGGACAGGGGACCCCCACCCCTACGAGCAGTACTTC
abundance: -; d_gene: TRBD1; v_gene: TRBV6-1; j_gene: TRBJ2-4; CDR3aa: CASSPRDRFRRIQYF; CDR3nt: TGTGCCAGCAGTCCGAGGGACAGGTTTCGTCGCATTCAGTACTTC
abundance: -; d_gene: -; v_gene: TRBV19; j_gene: TRBJ2-3; CDR3aa: CASSLGIVTDTQYF; CDR3nt: TGTGCCAGTAGTTTGGGGATCGTGACAGATACGCAGTATTTT
abundance: -; d_gene: TRBD2; v_gene: TRBV6-1; j_gene: TRBJ2-5; CDR3aa: CARVGLAGLQYF; CDR3nt: TGTGCCAGGGTGGGACTAGCGGGACTCCAGTACTTC
abundance: -; d_gene: -; v_gene: TRBV11-1; j_gene: TRBJ1-5; CDR3aa: CASSSGQNQPQHF; CDR3nt: TGTGCCAGCAGCTCAGGACAGAATCAGCCCCAGCATTTT
abundance: -; d_gene: -; v_gene: TRBV10-1; j_gene: TRBJ2-5; CDR3aa: CASSVHFLETQYF; CDR3nt: TGCGCCAGCAGTGTGCATTTCTTGGAGACCCAGTACTTC
abundance: -; d_gene: -; v_gene: TRBV19; j_gene: TRBJ1-3; CDR3aa: CASSESSGNTIYF; CDR3nt: TGTGCCAGTAGTGAAAGCTCTGGAAACACCATATATTTT
abundance: -; d_gene: -; v_gene: TRBV27; j_gene: TRBJ1-1; CDR3aa: CASRSMGGARFEAFF; CDR3nt: TGTGCCAGCCGATCGATGGGGGGGGCTAGATTTGAAGCTTTCTTT
abundance: -; d_gene: -; v_gene: TRBV19; j_gene: TRBJ1-1; CDR3aa: CASYDPGLNTEAFF; CDR3nt: TGTGCCAGCTACGACCCGGGGCTGAACACTGAAGCTTTCTTT
abundance: -; d_gene: -; v_gene: TRBV5-8; j_gene: TRBJ2-6; CDR3aa: CASSPGVRGANVLTF; CDR3nt: TGTGCCAGCAGCCCTGGGGTCCGGGGGGCCAACGTCCTGACTTTC
abundance: -; d_gene: TRBD1; v_gene: TRBV2; j_gene: TRBJ2-7; CDR3aa: CASTEQGAGEQYF; CDR3nt: TGTGCCAGCACTGAACAGGGGGCGGGAGAGCAGTACTTC
abundance: -; d_gene: -; v_gene: TRBV2; j_gene: TRBJ1-3; CDR3aa: CASKGLIGTASSGNTIYF; CDR3nt: TGTGCCAGCAAGGGGCTAATCGGGACGGCGAGCTCTGGAAACACCATATATTTT
abundance: -; d_gene: TRBD1; v_gene: TRBV27; j_gene: TRBJ2-7; CDR3aa: CASSLWGTGIEQYF; CDR3nt: TGTGCCAGCAGTTTATGGGGGACAGGGATCGAGCAGTACTTC
abundance: -; d_gene: TRBD1; v_gene: TRBV30; j_gene: TRBJ2-2; CDR3aa: CAWSVSRTGRRRTGELFF; CDR3nt: TGTGCCTGGAGTGTATCGAGGACAGGGAGACGGAGGACCGGGGAGCTGTTTTTT
abundance: -; d_gene: TRBD1; v_gene: TRBV5-1; j_gene: TRBJ1-4; CDR3aa: CASSREGQTEKLFF; CDR3nt: TGCGCCAGCAGCCGTGAGGGACAGACTGAAAAACTGTTTTTT
abundance: -; d_gene: TRBD1; v_gene: TRBV18; j_gene: TRBJ2-7; CDR3aa: CASSLGGQGAYEQYF; CDR3nt: TGTGCCAGCTCACTCGGGGGACAGGGGGCCTACGAGCAGTACTTC
abundance: -; d_gene: -; v_gene: TRBV5-1; j_gene: TRBJ1-5; CDR3aa: CASSPGQGRDQPQHF; CDR3nt: TGCGCCAGCAGCCCTGGCCAGGGGAGGGATCAGCCCCAGCATTTT
abundance: -; d_gene: -; v_gene: TRBV5-4; j_gene: TRBJ2-1; CDR3aa: CASSYRGPSSYNEQFF; CDR3nt: TGTGCCAGCAGCTACCGGGGGCCTAGCTCCTACAATGAGCAGTTCTTC
abundance: -; d_gene: -; v_gene: TRBV29-1; j_gene: TRBJ2-7; CDR3aa: CSVVAGYYEQYF; CDR3nt: TGCAGCGTTGTCGCAGGGTACTACGAGCAGTACTTC
abundance: -; d_gene: TRBD1; v_gene: TRBV5-1; j_gene: TRBJ2-7; CDR3aa: CASSSRDRVGEQYF; CDR3nt: TGCGCCAGCAGCTCCCGGGACAGGGTGGGCGAGCAGTACTTC
abundance: -; d_gene: -; v_gene: TRBV28; j_gene: TRBJ2-3; CDR3aa: CATLRLTSSTDTQYF; CDR3nt: TGTGCCACCCTCAGATTAACAAGTAGCACAGATACGCAGTATTTT
abundance: once; d_gene: -; v_gene: TRBV6-1; j_gene: TRBJ1-5; CDR3aa: CASSEGAGVLRPQHF; CDR3nt: TGTGCCAGCAGTGAAGGGGCAGGAGTACTTAGGCCCCAGCATTTT
abundance: few; d_gene: TRBD1; v_gene: TRBV5-1; j_gene: TRBJ1-6; CDR3aa: CASSQGTGIIPLHF; CDR3nt: TGCGCCAGCAGCCAAGGGACAGGCATCATTCCCCTCCACTTT
abundance: -; d_gene: TRBD2; v_gene: TRBV5-6; j_gene: TRBJ2-5; CDR3aa: CASSGTSAGLETQYF; CDR3nt: TGTGCCAGCAGTGGGACTAGCGCTGGCTTAGAGACCCAGTACTTC
abundance: once; d_gene: -; v_gene: TRBV28; j_gene: TRBJ1-1; CDR3aa: CAVPGGQRNTEAFF; CDR3nt: TGTGCCGTCCCGGGAGGACAAAGGAACACTGAAGCTTTCTTT
abundance: -; d_gene: -; v_gene: TRBV4-1; j_gene: TRBJ1-1; CDR3aa: CASSTFREGAEAFF; CDR3nt: TGCGCCAGCAGCACCTTCAGGGAGGGGGCTGAAGCTTTCTTT
abundance: -; d_gene: -; v_gene: TRBV18; j_gene: TRBJ2-2; CDR3aa: CASSPYEQGLPGELFF; CDR3nt: TGTGCCAGCTCACCATATGAACAGGGTCTGCCCGGGGAGCTGTTTTTT
abundance: -; d_gene: -; v_gene: TRBV4-3; j_gene: TRBJ2-3; CDR3aa: CASSQEGGGPDTQYF; CDR3nt: TGCGCCAGCAGCCAAGAGGGGGGTGGACCAGATACGCAGTATTTT
abundance: -; d_gene: TRBD1; v_gene: TRBV6-1; j_gene: TRBJ1-1; CDR3aa: CASSATTGVPSDMNTEAFF; CDR3nt: TGTGCCAGCAGTGCCACGACAGGGGTCCCTTCCGATATGAACACTGAAGCTTTCTTT
abundance: -; d_gene: -; v_gene: TRBV7-9; j_gene: TRBJ2-1; CDR3aa: CASSLFSGVDEQFF; CDR3nt: TGTGCCAGCAGCTTATTTTCAGGGGTGGATGAGCAGTTCTTC
abundance: -; d_gene: TRBD1; v_gene: TRBV6-4; j_gene: TRBJ1-2; CDR3aa: CASSDSSGTADGYTF; CDR3nt: TGTGCCAGCAGTGACTCTAGTGGGACAGCGGATGGCTACACCTTC
abundance: -; d_gene: -; v_gene: TRBV7-2; j_gene: TRBJ1-4; CDR3aa: CASRRSTNEKLFF; CDR3nt: TGTGCCAGCAGACGGTCAACTAATGAAAAACTGTTTTTT
abundance: -; d_gene: TRBD1; v_gene: TRBV9; j_gene: TRBJ2-5; CDR3aa: CASSRELGQGETQYF; CDR3nt: TGTGCCAGCAGCCGTGAACTCGGACAGGGAGAGACCCAGTACTTC